The clone carrying this TCR beta chain was counted ten times or more. Its antigen is currently unknown. The lymph nodes were axillary draining lymph nodes from breast cancer patients. The record originates from a study of breast tumors, draining lymph nodes, adjacent tissues. Study outcomes and limitations: Findings are consistent with lymph node origin and intratumoral expansion of most tumor T cells. Data only fit, rather than demonstrated, lymph node origin of most tumor T cells.

Each CDR3 protein is one row after TCRdb ran MiXCR on the multiplex PCR reads. The sample yields more than 100,000 distinct CDR3 sequences, 20% to 25% seen once. The TCR comes from a female donor with breast cancer. Some clones in this sample may be carry-over from other donors' samples. Sequencing was carried out using axillary lymph node tissue.

CDR3 DNA: TGCGCCAGCAGCCGGGACAGGGGTGCCCCACGCCCTCAAGAGACCCAGTACTTC. Its translation is CASSRDRGAPRPQETQYF. The V gene is TRBV4-1, the J gene TRBJ2-5; 10 bases fit TRBD1. The V segment lost 4 bases and the J segment 2 bases; nucleotides outside the gene matches: 13. The CDR3 has 18 residues. Germline V gene lookup returns CDR1 MGHRA and CDR2 YSYEKL.